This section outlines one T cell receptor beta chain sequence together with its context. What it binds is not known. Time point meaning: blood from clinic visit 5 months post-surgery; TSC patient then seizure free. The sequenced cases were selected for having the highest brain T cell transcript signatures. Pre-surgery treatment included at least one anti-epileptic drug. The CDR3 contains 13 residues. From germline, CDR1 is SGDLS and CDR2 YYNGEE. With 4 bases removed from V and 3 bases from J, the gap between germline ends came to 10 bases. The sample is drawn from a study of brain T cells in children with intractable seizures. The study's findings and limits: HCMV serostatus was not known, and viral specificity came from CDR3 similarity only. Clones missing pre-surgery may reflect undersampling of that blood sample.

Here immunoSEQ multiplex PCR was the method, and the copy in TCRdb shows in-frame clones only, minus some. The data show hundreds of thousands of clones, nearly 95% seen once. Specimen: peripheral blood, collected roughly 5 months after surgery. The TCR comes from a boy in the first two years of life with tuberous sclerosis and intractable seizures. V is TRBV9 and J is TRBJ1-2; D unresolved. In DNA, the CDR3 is TGTGCCAGCAGCCCCTCCTCGGACTATGGCTACACCTTC. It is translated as CASSPSSDYGYTF.